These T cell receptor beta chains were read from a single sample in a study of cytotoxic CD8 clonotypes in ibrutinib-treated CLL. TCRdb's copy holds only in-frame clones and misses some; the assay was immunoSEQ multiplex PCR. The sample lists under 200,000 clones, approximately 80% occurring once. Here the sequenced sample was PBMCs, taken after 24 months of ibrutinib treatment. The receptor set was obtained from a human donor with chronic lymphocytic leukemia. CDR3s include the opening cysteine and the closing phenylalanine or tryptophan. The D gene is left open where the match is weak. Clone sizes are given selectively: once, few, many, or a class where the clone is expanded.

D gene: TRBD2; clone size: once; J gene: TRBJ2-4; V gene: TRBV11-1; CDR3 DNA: TGTGCCAGCAGCCAAGTTCTAGCGGGAACCGCCAAAAACATTCAGTACTTC; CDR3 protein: CASSQVLAGTAKNIQYF
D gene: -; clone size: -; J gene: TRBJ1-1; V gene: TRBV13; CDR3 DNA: TGTGCCAGCAGCTCCCGAACCTTGGAGGATGAAGCTTTCTTT; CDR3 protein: CASSSRTLEDEAFF
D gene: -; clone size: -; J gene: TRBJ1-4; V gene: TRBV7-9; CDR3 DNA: TGTGCCAGCAGCTTAGTCAGGGGAAATAATGAAAAACTGTTTTTT; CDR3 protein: CASSLVRGNNEKLFF
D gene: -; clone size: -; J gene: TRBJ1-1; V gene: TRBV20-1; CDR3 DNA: TGCAGTGCTTCCCAGAACACTGAAGCTTTCTTT; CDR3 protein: CSASQNTEAFF
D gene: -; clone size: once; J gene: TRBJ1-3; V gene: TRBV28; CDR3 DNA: TGTGCCAGCAGTTTCTCCCCCCGGGCGGGAAACACCATATATTTT; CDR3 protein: CASSFSPRAGNTIYF
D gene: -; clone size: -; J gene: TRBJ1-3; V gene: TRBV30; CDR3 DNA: TGTGCCTGGAGTCTAGGGGACGTCCGCTCTGGAAACACCATATATTTT; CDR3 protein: CAWSLGDVRSGNTIYF
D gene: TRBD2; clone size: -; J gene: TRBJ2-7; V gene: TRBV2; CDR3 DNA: TGTGCCAGCAGTGAAGTTAGCGGGGAGTTTCCCTACGAGCAGTACTTC; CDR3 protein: CASSEVSGEFPYEQYF
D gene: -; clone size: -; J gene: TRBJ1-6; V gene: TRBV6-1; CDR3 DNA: TGTGCCAGCAGTGAAGACGGTAGGGCACCCCTCCACTTT; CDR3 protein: CASSEDGRAPLHF
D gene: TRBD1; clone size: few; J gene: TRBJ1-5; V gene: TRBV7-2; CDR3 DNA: TGTGCCAGCAGCCAGGGGGCAGGGGCCCCCAATCAGCCCCAGCATTTT; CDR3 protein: CASSQGAGAPNQPQHF
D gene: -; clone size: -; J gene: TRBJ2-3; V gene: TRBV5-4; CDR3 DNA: TGTGCCAGCAGCCCGTACATCACAGATACGCAGTATTTT; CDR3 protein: CASSPYITDTQYF
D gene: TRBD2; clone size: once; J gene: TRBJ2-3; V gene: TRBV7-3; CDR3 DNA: TGTGCCAGCAGCTTAAGAAGCGGGAGGGAGGTAGATACGCAGTATTTT; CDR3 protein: CASSLRSGREVDTQYF
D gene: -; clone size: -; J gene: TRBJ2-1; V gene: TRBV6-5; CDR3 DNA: TGTGCCAGCAGTTACTCGATTCGGGTGGACAATGAGCAGTTCTTC; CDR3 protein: CASSYSIRVDNEQFF
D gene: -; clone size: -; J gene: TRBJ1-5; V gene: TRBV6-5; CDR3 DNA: TGTGCCAGCAGTTACGGAGGGGACAGCAATCAGCCCCAGCATTTT; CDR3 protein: CASSYGGDSNQPQHF
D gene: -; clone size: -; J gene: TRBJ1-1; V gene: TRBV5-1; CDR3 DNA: TGCGCCAGCAGCTTCGGCAGCTGGAACACTGAAGCTTTCTTT; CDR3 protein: CASSFGSWNTEAFF
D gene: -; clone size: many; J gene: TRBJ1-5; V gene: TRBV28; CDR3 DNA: TGTGCCAGCATTGGGCTTAGCAATCAGCCCCAGCATTTT; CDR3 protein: CASIGLSNQPQHF
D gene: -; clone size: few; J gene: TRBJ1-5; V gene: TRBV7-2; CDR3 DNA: TGTGCCAGCAGCTTAAAGGACCTCCAGCCCCAGCATTTT; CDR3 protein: CASSLKDLQPQHF
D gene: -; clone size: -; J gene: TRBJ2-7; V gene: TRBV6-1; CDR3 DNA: TGTGCCAGCAGTGAAGCAGCCTATCCCCCCTACGAGCAGTACTTC; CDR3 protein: CASSEAAYPPYEQYF
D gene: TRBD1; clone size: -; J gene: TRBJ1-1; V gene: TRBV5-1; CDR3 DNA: TGCGCCAGCAGCTTACCCGGGACAGGGACTACGGAAGCTTTCTTT; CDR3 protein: CASSLPGTGTTEAFF
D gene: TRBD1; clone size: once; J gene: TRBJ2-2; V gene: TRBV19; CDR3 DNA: TGTGCCAGTAGGCGACAGGGGGCGAACACCGGGGAGCTGTTTTTT; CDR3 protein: CASRRQGANTGELFF
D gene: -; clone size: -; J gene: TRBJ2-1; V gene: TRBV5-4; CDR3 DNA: TGTGCCAGCAGCTTTAATAGTGATGAGCAGTTCTTC; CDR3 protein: CASSFNSDEQFF
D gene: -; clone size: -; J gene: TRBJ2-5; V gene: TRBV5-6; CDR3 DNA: TGTGCCAGCAGCTTGACAATTCAAGAGACCCAGTACTTC; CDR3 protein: CASSLTIQETQYF
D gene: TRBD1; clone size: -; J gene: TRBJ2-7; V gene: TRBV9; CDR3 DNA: TGTGCCAGCAGCGTAGGGGCCGGGACAGGGACGGATGATTGGTACGAGCAGTACTTC; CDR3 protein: CASSVGAGTGTDDWYEQYF
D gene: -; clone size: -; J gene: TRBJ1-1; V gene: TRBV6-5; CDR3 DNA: TGTGCCAGCAGTTACGGGTGGGCCCCCCCCGACACTGAAGCTTTCTTT; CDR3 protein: CASSYGWAPPDTEAFF
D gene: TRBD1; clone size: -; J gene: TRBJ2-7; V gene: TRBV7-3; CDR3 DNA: TGTGCCAGCAGCCCCATACGGACCGGGACAGCCGCCTACGAGCAGTACTTC; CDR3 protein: CASSPIRTGTAAYEQYF
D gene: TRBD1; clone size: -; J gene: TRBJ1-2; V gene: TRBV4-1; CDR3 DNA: TGCGCCAGCAGCCAGGACAGGGGGAAGTTCCTCGTTGGCTACACCTTC; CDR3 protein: CASSQDRGKFLVGYTF
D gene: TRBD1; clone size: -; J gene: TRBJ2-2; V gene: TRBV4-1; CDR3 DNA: TGCGCCAGCAGCCATAGGCGGACACAGGGGGACACCGGGGAGCTGTTTTTT; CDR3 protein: CASSHRRTQGDTGELFF
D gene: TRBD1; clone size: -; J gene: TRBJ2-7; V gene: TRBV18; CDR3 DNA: TGTGCCAGCTCTCTACAGGGGCGATGGTACGAGCAGTACTTC; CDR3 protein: CASSLQGRWYEQYF
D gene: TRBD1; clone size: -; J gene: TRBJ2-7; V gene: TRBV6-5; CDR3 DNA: TGTGCCAGCAGTACGGGACAGGGTTCCTACGAGCAGTACTTC; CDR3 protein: CASSTGQGSYEQYF
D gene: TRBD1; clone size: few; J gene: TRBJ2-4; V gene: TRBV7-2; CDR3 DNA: TGTGCCAGCAGCCACCGGGACAGGGGAGACATTCAGTACTTC; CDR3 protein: CASSHRDRGDIQYF
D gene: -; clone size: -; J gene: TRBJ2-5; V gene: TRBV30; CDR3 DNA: TGTGCCTGGAGGGGGGAGACCCAGTACTTC; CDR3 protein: CAWRGETQYF
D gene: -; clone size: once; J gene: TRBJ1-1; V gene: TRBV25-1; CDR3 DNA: TGTGCCAGCAGGAAGGGGGGGGGCCTGAACACTGAAGCTTTCTTT; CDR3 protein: CASRKGGGLNTEAFF
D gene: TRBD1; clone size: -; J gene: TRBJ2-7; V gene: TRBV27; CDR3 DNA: TGTGCCAGCAGTTACAACAGGGGGCGTTACGAGCAGTACTTC; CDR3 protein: CASSYNRGRYEQYF
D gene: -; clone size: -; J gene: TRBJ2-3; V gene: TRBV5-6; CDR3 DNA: TGTGCCAGCAGCTTGACTAGCACAGATACGCAGTATTTT; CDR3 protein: CASSLTSTDTQYF
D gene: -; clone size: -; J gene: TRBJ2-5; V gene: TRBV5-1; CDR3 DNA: TGCGCCAGCAGTTACCCGGGATCACAAGAGACCCAGTACTTC; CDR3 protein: CASSYPGSQETQYF
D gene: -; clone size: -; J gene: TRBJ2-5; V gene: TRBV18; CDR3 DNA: TGTGCCAGCTCACCAAGTAAAGAGACCCAGTACTTC; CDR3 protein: CASSPSKETQYF
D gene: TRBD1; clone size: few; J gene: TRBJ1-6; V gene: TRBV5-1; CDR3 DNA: TGCGCCAGCAGCTTGGAACAGGGGGTCAATTCACCCCTCCACTTT; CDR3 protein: CASSLEQGVNSPLHF
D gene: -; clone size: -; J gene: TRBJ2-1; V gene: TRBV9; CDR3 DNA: TGTGCCAGCAGCCTCTTTAACAATGAGCAGTTCTTC; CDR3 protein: CASSLFNNEQFF
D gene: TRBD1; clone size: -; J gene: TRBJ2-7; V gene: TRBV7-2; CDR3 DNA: TGTGCCAGCGCGCGGGACAGGGGATTATTCCACGAGCAGTACTTC; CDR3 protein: CASARDRGLFHEQYF
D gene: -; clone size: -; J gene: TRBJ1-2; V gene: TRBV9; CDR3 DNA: TGTGCCAGCAGCCTTAGCTATGTGGGCGGGGATGGCTACACCTTC; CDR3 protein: CASSLSYVGGDGYTF
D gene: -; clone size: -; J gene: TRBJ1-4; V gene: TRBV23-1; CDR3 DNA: TGCGCCAGCAGTACTCGGGGGACCAGGGTTGAAAAACTGTTTTTT; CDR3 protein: CASSTRGTRVEKLFF
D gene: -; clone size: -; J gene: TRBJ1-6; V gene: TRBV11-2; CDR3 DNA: TGTGCCAGCAGCCCCCGATCGGCAGGGAATAATTCACCCCTCCACTTT; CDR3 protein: CASSPRSAGNNSPLHF
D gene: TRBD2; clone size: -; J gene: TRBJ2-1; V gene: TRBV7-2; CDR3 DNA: TGTGCCAGCAGCGCCAGCGGGAGCTCCTACAATGAGCAGTTCTTC; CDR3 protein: CASSASGSSYNEQFF
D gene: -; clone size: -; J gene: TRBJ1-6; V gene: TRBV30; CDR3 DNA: TGTGCCTGGAGTGGAGGGGCTGGTTCACCCCTCCACTTT; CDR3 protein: CAWSGGAGSPLHF
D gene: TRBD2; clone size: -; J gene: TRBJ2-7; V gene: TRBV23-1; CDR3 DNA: TGCGCCAGCAGTCAGACTAGCGGGAGGTTCTACGAGCAGTACTTC; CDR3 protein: CASSQTSGRFYEQYF
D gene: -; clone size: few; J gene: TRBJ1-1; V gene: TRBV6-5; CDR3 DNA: TGTGCCAGCAGTTACTCGGCCGAGGCGACTGAAGCTTTCTTT; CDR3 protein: CASSYSAEATEAFF
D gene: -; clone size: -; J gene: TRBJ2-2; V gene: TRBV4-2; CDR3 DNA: TGTGCCAGCAGCCAAGAGATAGCCGGCCGCATGAACACCGGGGAGCTGTTTTTT; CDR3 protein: CASSQEIAGRMNTGELFF
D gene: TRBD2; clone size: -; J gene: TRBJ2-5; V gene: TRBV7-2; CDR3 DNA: TGTGCCACCGGAGGACTAGGGAAAGGGGAGACCCAGTACTTC; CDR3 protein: CATGGLGKGETQYF
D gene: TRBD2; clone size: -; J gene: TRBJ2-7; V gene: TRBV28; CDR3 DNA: TGTGCCAGCAGTTTAGGTCCAGGGAGGGATCGGCAGTACTTC; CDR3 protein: CASSLGPGRDRQYF
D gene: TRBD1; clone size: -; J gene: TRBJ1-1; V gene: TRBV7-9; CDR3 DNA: TGTGCCAGCAACCCGCCCGGGGACAGGAGAACTGAAGCTTTCTTT; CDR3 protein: CASNPPGDRRTEAFF
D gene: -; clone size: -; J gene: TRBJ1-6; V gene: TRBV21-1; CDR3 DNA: TGTGCCAGCAGCAAAGGGGCTTTGGGGAGGGTTTCACCCCTCCACTTT; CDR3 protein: CASSKGALGRVSPLHF
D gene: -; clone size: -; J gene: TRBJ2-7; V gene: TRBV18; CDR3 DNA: TGTGCCAGCTCACCATTTGGCCAGGGAGGTCCCTACGAGCAGTACTTC; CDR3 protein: CASSPFGQGGPYEQYF
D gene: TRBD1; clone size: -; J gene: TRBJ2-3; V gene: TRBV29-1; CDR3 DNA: TGCAGCGTCAACAGGGGCAGCACAGATACGCAGTATTTT; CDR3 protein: CSVNRGSTDTQYF
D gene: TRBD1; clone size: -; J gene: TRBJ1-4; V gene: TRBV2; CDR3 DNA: TGTGCCAGCAGGGGGGACAGAGCAACTAATGAAAAACTGTTTTTT; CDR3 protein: CASRGDRATNEKLFF